Sequencing of this T cell receptor beta chain was carried out in a study of blood T cell repertoires in COVID-19. Study information: The samples span acute and convalescent COVID-19 from the United States, Italy and Spain. PBMCs, B-cell-depleted T cells, or T cells provided the cDNA or gDNA that made up the material.

A note on this clone: The sample has other DNA sequences that encode this CDR3 too.

Original processing methods: Amplification with reference gene primers provided the estimates of nucleated cell counts. The protocol was immunoSEQ multiplex PCR, while the TCRdb copy is restricted to in-frame clones and leaves out a portion. Clone size and the V and J calls come from that table; the DNA yielded D and trimming. The table has roughly 64,000 clones, more than 75% seen once. Seattle enrolled patients during active infection and tracked them longitudinally. The sequence derives from a man in his fifties or sixties with COVID-19, enrolled during active disease. Material for sequencing was peripheral blood.

In nucleotides, the CDR3 is TGTGCCAGCATTCGGGGTAGTCAAGAGACCCAGTACTTC. This sequence encodes CASIRGSQETQYF. The V and J genes are TRBV2 and TRBJ2-5; weak D call: TRBD2 (5 bases). Trimming removed 7 bases at V and 2 bases at J, with 11 bases between. The CDR3 has 13 amino acids. Per the germline V gene, CDR1 is SNHLY and CDR2 is FYNNEI.